A selection of T cell receptor beta chains follows, all from one sample in a study of shared clonotypes between healthy human individuals. Sequencing was performed with immunoSEQ multiplex PCR; in TCRdb, only in-frame clones are kept and a portion is missing. The sample contains about 2.1 million clones, about 92% of which appear only once. Sequencing was performed on naive CD8+ T cells from PBMCs. The receptor set was obtained from a man aged 18 to 30 in good health. Some clones in this sample may be carry-over from other donors' samples. CDR3s include the opening cysteine and the closing phenylalanine or tryptophan. A D gene is named only where the DNA matches it firmly. Only some rows state a clone size, as once, few, many or a class for expanded clones.

v_call: TRBV25-1
clone_size: once
d_call: NA
j_call: TRBJ2-7
cdr3_length: 13
cdr3_nt: TGTGCCAGCAGTGAATGGGACACCTACGAGCAGTACTTC
cdr3_aa: CASSEWDTYEQYF

v_call: TRBV6-5
clone_size: NA
d_call: TRBD1
j_call: TRBJ2-7
cdr3_length: 16
cdr3_nt: TGTGCCAGCAGTTACTCGAGGGGACAGGCCACCTACGAGCAGTACTTC
cdr3_aa: CASSYSRGQATYEQYF

v_call: TRBV4-1
clone_size: NA
d_call: TRBD2
j_call: TRBJ2-7
cdr3_length: 15
cdr3_nt: TGCGCCAGCAGCCAGATGCTAGCGGGAGCTGACGAGCAGTACTTC
cdr3_aa: CASSQMLAGADEQYF

v_call: TRBV18
clone_size: NA
d_call: TRBD1
j_call: TRBJ2-7
cdr3_length: 15
cdr3_nt: TGTGCCAGCTCACAGAGGACAGGGACCTCCTACGAGCAGTACTTC
cdr3_aa: CASSQRTGTSYEQYF

v_call: TRBV28
clone_size: NA
d_call: TRBD2
j_call: TRBJ2-1
cdr3_length: 15
cdr3_nt: TGTGCCAGCAGACTTAGCGGGAGCACCTACAATGAGCAGTTCTTC
cdr3_aa: CASRLSGSTYNEQFF

v_call: TRBV4-3
clone_size: few
d_call: NA
j_call: TRBJ1-1
cdr3_length: 15
cdr3_nt: TGCGCCAGCAGCCAAGATCAGGGGATGAACACTGAAGCTTTCTTT
cdr3_aa: CASSQDQGMNTEAFF

v_call: TRBV20-1
clone_size: NA
d_call: NA
j_call: TRBJ1-1
cdr3_length: 10
cdr3_nt: TGCAGTGCTAGCTTCCCTGAAGCTTTCTTT
cdr3_aa: CSASFPEAFF

v_call: TRBV19
clone_size: NA
d_call: NA
j_call: TRBJ2-7
cdr3_length: 15
cdr3_nt: TGTGCCAGTAGTATCTCTCAGGGAGCTATCTACGAGCAGTACTTC
cdr3_aa: CASSISQGAIYEQYF

v_call: TRBV12-5
clone_size: NA
d_call: NA
j_call: TRBJ2-1
cdr3_length: 15
cdr3_nt: TGTGCTAGTGGTTCCCCCAGTCACTCCTACAATGAGCAGTTCTTC
cdr3_aa: CASGSPSHSYNEQFF

v_call: TRBV7-8
clone_size: NA
d_call: TRBD2
j_call: TRBJ2-1
cdr3_length: 15
cdr3_nt: TGTGCCAGCAGCTTAGAGGCGGGACTATACAATGAGCAGTTCTTC
cdr3_aa: CASSLEAGLYNEQFF

v_call: TRBV27
clone_size: NA
d_call: NA
j_call: TRBJ2-1
cdr3_length: 14
cdr3_nt: TGTGCCAGCAGTTTGGGGTTGTCCTACAATGAGCAGTTCTTC
cdr3_aa: CASSLGLSYNEQFF

v_call: TRBV18
clone_size: NA
d_call: NA
j_call: TRBJ2-1
cdr3_length: 14
cdr3_nt: TGTGCCAGCTCACGCATAAACAGGGACAATGAGCAGTTCTTC
cdr3_aa: CASSRINRDNEQFF

v_call: TRBV9
clone_size: NA
d_call: TRBD1
j_call: TRBJ1-2
cdr3_length: 15
cdr3_nt: TGTGCCAGCAGCGTATCCGGGACAGGGGACTATGGCTACACCTTC
cdr3_aa: CASSVSGTGDYGYTF

v_call: TRBV19
clone_size: NA
d_call: TRBD2
j_call: TRBJ2-2
cdr3_length: 14
cdr3_nt: TGTGCCAGTGCGGGAGTTGGAGACACCGGGGAGCTGTTTTTT
cdr3_aa: CASAGVGDTGELFF

v_call: TRBV15
clone_size: NA
d_call: NA
j_call: TRBJ1-3
cdr3_length: 17
cdr3_nt: TGTGCCACCAGCAGAGATTGGGCCCAGGCTTCTGGAAACACCATATATTTT
cdr3_aa: CATSRDWAQASGNTIYF

v_call: TRBV7-6
clone_size: NA
d_call: TRBD1
j_call: TRBJ2-4
cdr3_length: 14
cdr3_nt: TGTGCCAGCAGCGACGGGACAGGGGAAAACATTCAGTACTTC
cdr3_aa: CASSDGTGENIQYF

v_call: TRBV27
clone_size: NA
d_call: NA
j_call: TRBJ1-2
cdr3_length: 15
cdr3_nt: TGTGCCAGCAGCGAGGGGGATTCGCGGGGCTATGGCTACACCTTC
cdr3_aa: CASSEGDSRGYGYTF

v_call: TRBV7-9
clone_size: NA
d_call: NA
j_call: TRBJ2-2
cdr3_length: 13
cdr3_nt: TGTGCCAGCATCCCCCCGGGGAACGGGGAGCTGTTTTTT
cdr3_aa: CASIPPGNGELFF

v_call: TRBV5-4
clone_size: NA
d_call: NA
j_call: TRBJ2-7
cdr3_length: 13
cdr3_nt: TGTGCCAGCAGCTTTGGCGGAGCCTACGAGCAGTACTTC
cdr3_aa: CASSFGGAYEQYF

v_call: TRBV15
clone_size: NA
d_call: TRBD2
j_call: TRBJ2-1
cdr3_length: 16
cdr3_nt: TGTGCCACCAGCAGAGGGAGCGGGAGGGTCTACAATGAGCAGTTCTTC
cdr3_aa: CATSRGSGRVYNEQFF

v_call: TRBV19
clone_size: few
d_call: NA
j_call: TRBJ2-1
cdr3_length: 12
cdr3_nt: TGTGCCAGTAGCTTAGGAGGGACTCAGCAGTTCTTC
cdr3_aa: CASSLGGTQQFF

v_call: TRBV27
clone_size: NA
d_call: NA
j_call: TRBJ1-1
cdr3_length: 13
cdr3_nt: TGTGCCAGCAGTTTGGGCGGGGGGACTGAAGCTTTCTTT
cdr3_aa: CASSLGGGTEAFF

v_call: TRBV6-1
clone_size: NA
d_call: TRBD2
j_call: TRBJ2-7
cdr3_length: 17
cdr3_nt: TGTGCCAGCAGTGATAGGGCGGGGATAGCGGGAGGGTACGAGCAGTACTTC
cdr3_aa: CASSDRAGIAGGYEQYF

v_call: TRBV6-5
clone_size: NA
d_call: NA
j_call: TRBJ2-1
cdr3_length: 16
cdr3_nt: TGTGCCAGCAGTTACTCGATCCAGGGCCTATACAATGAGCAGTTCTTC
cdr3_aa: CASSYSIQGLYNEQFF

v_call: TRBV28
clone_size: NA
d_call: TRBD2
j_call: TRBJ2-4
cdr3_length: 17
cdr3_nt: TGTGCCAGCAGTTTTGTGCTAGCGGGAGGAAGCAAAAACATTCAGTACTTC
cdr3_aa: CASSFVLAGGSKNIQYF

v_call: TRBV30
clone_size: NA
d_call: NA
j_call: TRBJ1-3
cdr3_length: 15
cdr3_nt: TGTGCATCAGAGGGGCCGGCGCCCGCGGGAAACACCATATATTTT
cdr3_aa: CASEGPAPAGNTIYF

v_call: TRBV7-6
clone_size: NA
d_call: NA
j_call: TRBJ2-2
cdr3_length: 15
cdr3_nt: TGTGCCAGCAGCCCCGGGGCAGACCTTACCGGGGAGCTGTTTTTT
cdr3_aa: CASSPGADLTGELFF

v_call: TRBV6-6
clone_size: NA
d_call: NA
j_call: TRBJ1-1
cdr3_length: 14
cdr3_nt: TGTGCCAGCAGTTACTCCGAAGGAGACACTGAAGCTTTCTTT
cdr3_aa: CASSYSEGDTEAFF

v_call: TRBV6-5
clone_size: NA
d_call: TRBD1
j_call: TRBJ2-2
cdr3_length: 15
cdr3_nt: TGTGCCAGCAGCCCGACAGGGGAAGCCACCGGGGAGCTGTTTTTT
cdr3_aa: CASSPTGEATGELFF

v_call: TRBV6-1
clone_size: NA
d_call: TRBD1
j_call: TRBJ2-1
cdr3_length: 15
cdr3_nt: TGTGCCAGCAGTGGGGACAGGGGGGCCTACAATGAGCAGTTCTTC
cdr3_aa: CASSGDRGAYNEQFF

v_call: TRBV9
clone_size: NA
d_call: NA
j_call: TRBJ1-1
cdr3_length: 16
cdr3_nt: TGTGCCAGCAGCGTAGACGTCAGGGGAACGGACACTGAAGCTTTCTTT
cdr3_aa: CASSVDVRGTDTEAFF

v_call: TRBV7-2
clone_size: NA
d_call: TRBD1
j_call: TRBJ2-1
cdr3_length: 15
cdr3_nt: TGTGCCAGCAGAGACACAGGGGGCTCCTACAATGAGCAGTTCTTC
cdr3_aa: CASRDTGGSYNEQFF

v_call: TRBV6-5
clone_size: NA
d_call: NA
j_call: TRBJ1-5
cdr3_length: 13
cdr3_nt: TGTGCCAGCAGTTACCCAGGGTACCAGCCCCAGCATTTT
cdr3_aa: CASSYPGYQPQHF

v_call: TRBV10-2
clone_size: NA
d_call: NA
j_call: TRBJ2-7
cdr3_length: 13
cdr3_nt: TGCGCCAGCAGTGAATTGGGGGCGGGCGAGCAGTACTTC
cdr3_aa: CASSELGAGEQYF

v_call: TRBV4-2
clone_size: once
d_call: TRBD2
j_call: TRBJ2-1
cdr3_length: 18
cdr3_nt: TGTGCCAGCAGCCAAGATGATCTAGCGGGAGGGCCGGGGAATGAGCAGTTCTTC
cdr3_aa: CASSQDDLAGGPGNEQFF

v_call: TRBV29-1
clone_size: NA
d_call: NA
j_call: TRBJ1-2
cdr3_length: 13
cdr3_nt: TGCAGCGTTGAGGCTGGGCTTCTCTATGGCTACACCTTC
cdr3_aa: CSVEAGLLYGYTF

v_call: TRBV7-9
clone_size: NA
d_call: TRBD2
j_call: TRBJ2-7
cdr3_length: 17
cdr3_nt: TGTGCCAGCAGCTCCTTCAAAACTAGCGGCAGCTCCTACGAGCAGTACTTC
cdr3_aa: CASSSFKTSGSSYEQYF

v_call: TRBV27
clone_size: once
d_call: TRBD2
j_call: TRBJ2-3
cdr3_length: 17
cdr3_nt: TGTGCCAGCAGTCTTGGTCCCGGGACTAGCGGGAGTAATACGCAGTATTTT
cdr3_aa: CASSLGPGTSGSNTQYF

v_call: TRBV6-1
clone_size: NA
d_call: NA
j_call: TRBJ2-1
cdr3_length: 12
cdr3_nt: TGTGCCAGCAGTGGAGACTACAATGAGCAGTTCTTC
cdr3_aa: CASSGDYNEQFF

v_call: TRBV27
clone_size: NA
d_call: NA
j_call: TRBJ2-1
cdr3_length: 13
cdr3_nt: TGTGCCAGCAGTCACCATCAGCCAGGCGAGCAGTTCTTC
cdr3_aa: CASSHHQPGEQFF

v_call: TRBV7-3
clone_size: NA
d_call: NA
j_call: TRBJ1-2
cdr3_length: 13
cdr3_nt: TGTGCCAGCAGCGTAACGGCAGGGGATGGCTACACCTTC
cdr3_aa: CASSVTAGDGYTF

v_call: TRBV9
clone_size: NA
d_call: TRBD2
j_call: TRBJ2-1
cdr3_length: 15
cdr3_nt: TGTGCCAGCAGCCCGGGGACTAGCAGACCAAGTGAGCAGTTCTTC
cdr3_aa: CASSPGTSRPSEQFF

v_call: TRBV5-6
clone_size: NA
d_call: NA
j_call: TRBJ2-1
cdr3_length: 11
cdr3_nt: TGTGCCAGCAAGGGCTACAATGAGCAGTTCTTC
cdr3_aa: CASKGYNEQFF

v_call: TRBV6-5
clone_size: once
d_call: NA
j_call: TRBJ2-7
cdr3_length: 14
cdr3_nt: TGTGCCAGCACAAATGGGGAGACAGGCGCCGAGCAGTACTTC
cdr3_aa: CASTNGETGAEQYF

v_call: TRBV11-2
clone_size: NA
d_call: TRBD1
j_call: TRBJ2-3
cdr3_length: 17
cdr3_nt: TGTGCCAGCAGCTCACGACAGGGACACACTAGCACAGATACGCAGTATTTT
cdr3_aa: CASSSRQGHTSTDTQYF

v_call: TRBV4-1
clone_size: once
d_call: TRBD1
j_call: TRBJ1-1
cdr3_length: 16
cdr3_nt: TGCGCCAGCAGCCAATTTGGGACAGGGGTCGAGACTGAAGCTTTCTTT
cdr3_aa: CASSQFGTGVETEAFF

v_call: TRBV5-8
clone_size: NA
d_call: NA
j_call: TRBJ2-2
cdr3_length: 16
cdr3_nt: TGTGCCAGCAGCTACCTACCTAGGGAAATAGCCGGGGAGCTGTTTTTT
cdr3_aa: CASSYLPREIAGELFF

v_call: TRBV29-1
clone_size: NA
d_call: TRBD1
j_call: TRBJ2-2
cdr3_length: 15
cdr3_nt: TGCAGCGTTGAAAGGACAGGGACGAACACCGGGGAGCTGTTTTTT
cdr3_aa: CSVERTGTNTGELFF

v_call: TRBV28
clone_size: NA
d_call: NA
j_call: TRBJ1-5
cdr3_length: 12
cdr3_nt: TGTGCCAGCAGTTTAAACCAGGTTCCCCAGCATTTT
cdr3_aa: CASSLNQVPQHF

v_call: TRBV4-3
clone_size: NA
d_call: TRBD2
j_call: TRBJ2-7
cdr3_length: 16
cdr3_nt: TGCGCCAGCAGCTCGGGACTAACAAAAAATGCCTACGAGCAGTACTTC
cdr3_aa: CASSSGLTKNAYEQYF

v_call: TRBV27
clone_size: NA
d_call: NA
j_call: TRBJ1-4
cdr3_length: 15
cdr3_nt: TGTGCCAGCAGTTTATTGACAGGAACGGGGGAAAAACTGTTTTTT
cdr3_aa: CASSLLTGTGEKLFF

v_call: TRBV29-1
clone_size: NA
d_call: NA
j_call: TRBJ1-2
cdr3_length: 16
cdr3_nt: TGCAGCGTTGAAATGCGAGGAGGGTTCGCAAACTATGGCTACACCTTC
cdr3_aa: CSVEMRGGFANYGYTF

v_call: TRBV7-9
clone_size: NA
d_call: NA
j_call: TRBJ1-6
cdr3_length: 15
cdr3_nt: TGTGCCAGCAGCTTCGGCCGGACACCACTTTCACCCCTCCACTTT
cdr3_aa: CASSFGRTPLSPLHF

v_call: TRBV29-1
clone_size: NA
d_call: NA
j_call: TRBJ2-7
cdr3_length: 12
cdr3_nt: TGCAGCGTTACGGGGAGAATCGACGAGCAGTACTTC
cdr3_aa: CSVTGRIDEQYF